This passage covers 2 T cell receptor beta chains from one sample sequenced in a study of OX40 agonist ivuxolimab in advanced cancers. Here immunoSEQ multiplex PCR was the method, and the copy in TCRdb shows in-frame clones only, minus some. The sample yields 74,000 or so clones, 90% seen once. The material sequenced was CD4+ or CD8+ T cells sorted from blood, taken in a trial of the OX40 agonist ivuxolimab. These receptors all come from an adult with an advanced solid tumor such as melanoma, head and neck, liver or kidney cancer.

The chain's CDR3 is CASSLRGGDGDYEQYF. DNA of the CDR3: TGTGCCAGCAGTCTCCGGGGGGGCGACGGAGACTACGAGCAGTACTTC. This chain connects TRBV27 to TRBJ2-7; 8 positions match TRBD2. The V and J ends lost 5 bases and 3 bases, in that order; junction bases with no gene match: 12. The length of the CDR3 is 16 residues. Germline V lookup: CDR1 MNHEY, CDR2 SMNVEV (reference sequence).

The chain recombines TRBV11-2 with TRBJ2-7; 11 nucleotides line up with TRBD2. The CDR3 covers 16 residues. The germline V gene encodes CDR1 SGHAT and CDR2 FQNNGV. V was clipped by 1 base and J by 4 bases; unmatched bases: 6. Here the CDR3 reads CASSLGPTSGIYEQYF. The CDR3 nucleotides are TGTGCCAGCAGCTTAGGACCGACTAGCGGGATATACGAGCAGTACTTC.